Below, one T cell receptor (beta chain) is given with its context. This specimen comes from a study of blood T cell repertoires in COVID-19. Original analysis: Estimation of nucleated cell counts relied on the amplification of reference gene primers. TCRdb's table, derived via immunoSEQ multiplex PCR, lists solely in-frame clones and lacks some. From that table come the V and J calls and clone size; the DNA was used to work out D and trimming. The sample yields approximately 180,000 clones, roughly 87% seen once. The receptor's source is a woman between 40 and 50 years old with acute COVID-19. The specimen was PBMCs or T cells enriched from blood (not recorded which).

CDR3 sequence reads: CAISEVRNEKLFF. The CDR3 DNA reads TGTGCCATCAGTGAGGTCAGGAATGAAAAACTGTTTTTT. The rearrangement links TRBV10-3 to TRBJ1-4; D gene unclear. Deletions cut 2 bases from V and 5 bases from J, with 6 bases between. The CDR3 sequence is 13 residues long. Germline CDR1 is ENHRY and CDR2 is SYGVKD.